This passage covers 8 T cell receptor beta chains from one sample sequenced in a study of human T cells and chemical hapten exposure. TCRdb reprocessed the RACE reads via MiXCR and lists one record per CDR3 protein. Among around 45,000 distinct CDR3 sequences listed, around 4.5% were seen once. Time point: healthy volunteer bleed at 2 weeks. Whole blood that had not been fractionated was the source of extracted total RNA. The sample comprised whole blood. The receptors come from a human donor in good health. Some clones in this sample may be carry-over from other donors' samples.

In its sample, this clonotype was seen many times. The chain has TRBV6-4 and TRBJ2-5, with 10 bases identical to TRBD2. V dropped 6 bases and J dropped 5; count of bases not matched to a gene: 9. Germline V gene data show CDR1 as MRHNA and CDR2 as SNTAGT. This CDR3 has 15 amino acids. This CDR3 reads CASSPTAGGSETQYF. The CDR3 coding sequence is TGTGCCAGCAGCCCGACAGCGGGAGGGTCCGAGACCCAGTACTTC.

This clonotype was recorded at least ten times. The genes are TRBV28 and TRBJ2-1, with a tentative D call TRBD2 (7 bases). The V gene's germline CDR1 is MDHEN and CDR2 SYDVKM. This CDR3 is 15 amino acids long. V was shortened by 6 bases and J by 7 bases, with 19 bases between the two germline ends. The CDR3 nucleotides are TGTGCCAGCAGGTTAGGGGGAGGGCGACGAAATGAGCAGTTCTTC. This translates into CASRLGGGRRNEQFF.

This clonotype occurred many times. The gene calls are TRBV6-1 and TRBJ2-1; 9 bases are a match to TRBD2. CDR1 is MNHNS and CDR2 is SASEGT in the germline V gene. J gave up 8 bases and V 6 bases, and 17 bases lay outside the gene matches. CDR3 length: 17 amino acids. CDR3 residues: CASSFFSGRALSYEQFF. As DNA, the CDR3 is TGTGCCAGCAGCTTTTTTAGCGGGAGAGCCCTCAGCTATGAGCAGTTCTTC.

This clonotype came up many times. The rearrangement links TRBV7-2 to TRBJ2-3; 10 bases agree with TRBD1. The CDR3 spans 19 residues. Germline loops: CDR1 SGHTA, CDR2 FQGNSA. V trimming: 3 bases; J trimming: 3 bases; junction bases outside the gene matches: 15. The CDR3 sequence is CASSFRDRGRRYRTDTQYF. The CDR3 nucleotides read TGTGCCAGCAGCTTCCGGGACAGGGGTCGTAGGTACCGGACAGATACGCAGTATTTT.

This clonotype was recorded at least ten times. The chain joins TRBV6-5 to TRBJ2-1, with TRBD2 matching over 13 bases. Germline CDR1 and CDR2: MNHEY and SVGAGI. The CDR3 is 16 amino acids. J was trimmed by 8 bases and V by 6 bases; bases with no gene match: 10. The CDR3, as DNA: TGTGCCAGCAGCCGCCCACTAGCGGGAGGGGGAGATGAGCAGTTCTTC. This translates into CASSRPLAGGGDEQFF.

The chain has TRBV28 and TRBJ1-5, with 10 bases lining up with TRBD1. The CDR3 contains 14 residues. Germline-derived CDR1 and CDR2 are MDHEN and SYDVKM. Trimming took 6 bases from V and 5 from J; bases not matched to a gene: 4. Written as DNA, the CDR3 is TGTGCCAGCAGGTTGACAGGGGGCTATCAGCCCCAGCATTTT. Translated, it gives CASRLTGGYQPQHF.

The gene calls are TRBV5-4 and TRBJ1-2; 7 bases map to TRBD1. The CDR3 covers 15 residues. V lost 3 bases to trimming and J lost 0 bases; unmatched junction nucleotides: 5. The germline CDR1 and CDR2 sequences are SGHNT and YYREEE (reference sequence). The CDR3 bases are TGTGCCAGCAGCTCGGGGGGACAGTCTAACTATGGCTACACCTTC. Protein product: CASSSGGQSNYGYTF.

This clonotype has at least ten counts. V is TRBV4-1 and J is TRBJ1-5; weak D call: TRBD1 (6 bases). The CDR3 sequence is 16 residues long. Germline assignment: CDR1 MGHRA and CDR2 YSYEKL. Trimming shortened V by 5 bases and J by 4 bases, and 18 bases separated the two germline ends. The CDR3: CASSSPTGPRNQPQHF. The CDR3 nucleotides read TGCGCCAGCAGCTCCCCGACAGGACCGAGGAATCAGCCCCAGCATTTT.